The clone carrying this TCR beta chain counts as large. Its specificity is unknown. Cells sorted as Tregs were CD4+, CD25+ and CD127-/low. The study, taken as a whole, reports: Around 13% of tumor Treg sequences matched naive CD4+ cells. Greatest tumor Treg TCR overlap was with tumor naive CD4+ cells. Tumor memory CD4+ T cell TCR gene usage was found to cluster with blood and lymph node memory CD4+ cells and with lymph node naive CD4+ cells.

TRBV12-4/TRBJ1-2 clonotypes were amplified with adaptor-ligated barcode primers. In TCRdb, the multiplex PCR reads were re-called with MiXCR into one record per CDR3 protein. Seen here are about 690 distinct CDR3 sequences, about a tenth observed once, and the top ten hold approximately 12%. V lost 3 bases, J lost 2 bases, and 7 bases lay in between. This CDR3 is built from 13 residues. The genes are TRBV12-3 or TRBV12-4 and TRBJ1-2; D unresolved. This TCR was sampled from a female donor with breast cancer. The sample was Tregs sorted from blood. The CDR3 here is CASSLGRNYGYTF. In DNA form, the CDR3 reads TGTGCCAGCAGTTTGGGCAGGAACTATGGCTACACCTTC.